Sequencing of this T cell receptor (beta chain) was carried out in a study of T cell responses to AZD1222 COVID-19 vaccine. General observations from the study: Unmutated variant regions are reportedly the target of nearly half of TCRs that are spike-specific. Among vaccine-associated CD4 TCRs, coverage spanned spike, with dominance at 160-218 and 743-854. Researchers took repertoire samples only after the peak T cell response had come.

About this clone itself: The antigen is undetermined.

Profiled with immunoSEQ multiplex PCR; TCRdb holds only in-frame clones, not every one. The sample lists 45,000 to 65,000 clones; roughly 80% were seen once. This sequence originates from an adult who received the AZD1222 COVID-19 vaccine. Sequenced material: peripheral blood, taken 28 days after the second AZD1222 dose.

The CDR3 DNA reads as TGCGCCAGCAGCGGGGGACAGGGGGCTATCTACGAGCAGTACTTC. Protein product: CASSGGQGAIYEQYF. V usage is TRBV5-1 and J usage is TRBJ2-7, with 12 bases lining up with TRBD1. Per the germline V gene, CDR1 is SGHRS and CDR2 is YFSETQ. Germline trimming cut 4 bases from V and 3 bases from J; bases unmatched to any gene: 5. The CDR3 is made up of 15 amino acids. Full variable domain (outside the CDR3, taken from reference TRBV5-1 and TRBJ2-7): KAGVTQTPRYLIKTRGQQVTLSCSPISGHRSVSWYQQTPGQGLQFLFEYFSETQRNKGNFPGRFSGRQFSNSRSEMNVSTLELGDSALYLCASSGGQGAIYEQYFGPGTRLTVT.